This T cell receptor beta chain was captured in a study of blood T cell repertoires in COVID-19. From germline, CDR1 is LNHDA and CDR2 SQIVND (reference sequence). J was trimmed by 0 bases and V by 5 bases; bases with no gene match: 9. This CDR3 contains 17 residues. Per the original methods: Amplified reference gene primers provided the basis for estimating nucleated cell counts. This table comes from immunoSEQ multiplex PCR, and its TCRdb copy is limited to in-frame clones, with some not included. D and trimming were read from the DNA, whereas the V and J calls and clone size are those reported in that table. Here the sample spans about 80,000 clones, over 75% being singletons.

What was sequenced was peripheral blood. V gene TRBV19 combines with J gene TRBJ1-3; 8 bases agree with TRBD1. The receptor's source is a man older than 75 with acute or convalescent COVID-19. CDR3 loop: CASSAGQAFLSGNTIYF. CDR3 sequence (DNA): TGTGCCAGTAGTGCGGGACAGGCGTTCCTCTCTGGAAACACCATATATTTT. Using reference TRBV19 and TRBJ1-3 for the parts outside the CDR3, the full variable domain is DGGITQSPKYLFRKEGQNVTLSCEQNLNHDAMYWYRQDPGQGLRLIYYSQIVNDFQKGDIAEGYSVSREKKESFPLTVTSAQKNPTAFYLCASSAGQAFLSGNTIYFGEGSWLTVV.